This T cell receptor (beta chain) came from a study of beta chain features in type 1 diabetes (dated by TCRdb to the late 2010s). Turning to the overall study: Patients and healthy donors did not differ in mean age, gender distribution, total cell number or subset yield. The study compared the TCRB repertoires of sorted circulating CD4+ T cell subsets in recently diagnosed type 1 diabetes patients with those in matched healthy donors. A total of 90 million to 140 million sorted cells were examined across all samples, and RNA yield correlated strongly with the number of cells per subset. Naive and central memory subsets were obtained from all 28 donors, but regulatory and stem cell-like memory subsets were isolated from only 8 patients and roughly eight healthy donors.

This clone was found a few times. The target of this receptor is not known. The input lacks base qualities; no much larger clone sits a single base away. Overall study results and their limits: Because small numbers of individuals were included in the HLA sub-analyses, any influence of HLA type on TCRB rearrangement was left unresolved. A moderate but significant shortening of TCRB CDR3 length was observed in type 1 diabetes patients in all four CD4+ subsets. Shorter templates might have been favored by PCR, but patient and control samples were amplified and corrected together, so both groups would have been affected equally by any skew. Naive, central memory and regulatory TCRB repertoires appeared to be more alike among patients than among healthy donors. Because cDNA rather than genomic DNA was sequenced, highly expressing activated cells could have been over-represented, although no difference in activation and CD3 levels was found between groups. At VDJ recombination sites, patients with type 1 diabetes made fewer insertions and deleted more nucleotides, a pattern implying thymic rearrangement abnormalities.

The entire amount of isolated RNA was reverse transcribed using the High Capacity cDNA Reverse Transcription Kit, so the sequenced TCRB transcripts were expressed ones. Deep immunoSEQ sequencing was applied to naive, central memory and regulatory T cell samples, giving an average of roughly 3.6 million total reads per sample. After sorted cells were lysed in RLT buffer, RNA was extracted with DNase-treated RNeasy Micro or Mini kits, with the choice depending on cell number. To prevent cross-contamination, every cell subset was processed on its own, while patient and healthy donor samples were processed together. TCRB sequences were amplified from cDNA with the immunoSEQ multiplex PCR, producing 87-bp fragments spanning the CDR3 region. Amplicons were sequenced on the Illumina HiSeq platform. As for the original processing: PCR bias was computationally corrected using synthetic template baselines, reads within Hamming distance 2 were collapsed, and singletons that could not be merged were discarded. By aligning reads against IMGT, V, D and J genes, CDR3 length, and insertions or deletions at six rearrangement sites were assigned. Within each subset, clonotype counts were normalized to sorted cell number, after which true diversity and Gini coefficients were computed with the tcR R package. The overlap coefficient, calculated on TCRB nucleotide sequences, was used to measure repertoire sharing. As a proxy for the pre-selection repertoire, out-of-frame TCRB sequences from naive cells were analyzed. Entries here come from immuneACCESS through TCRdb and include only in-frame sequences with V and J called. Some clones fail to appear in such tables; in the studies checked, an unresolved V gene covers under half of the shortfall, and the cause of the remainder is unknown. V and J calls and clone size are given by that table; D and trimming were obtained from the DNA. This sample is represented by under 850,000 clones; around an eighth of them were singletons. The ten largest clones represent less than 0.025% of the sample.

From each donor, a single peripheral blood sample of approximately 120 mL on average was drawn into heparinised tubes. Naive, central memory, regulatory and stem cell-like memory CD4+ T cells were sorted on a BD FACSAria II using a panel including CD45RO, CCR7, CD25, CD127, CD95 and CD27. A purity above 98% was achieved for all sorted populations. Right away, PBMCs were isolated by Lymphoprep density gradient centrifugation and were stained directly, with no culture step. So that batch effects would be minimized, each experiment stained and sorted samples in pairs, pairing one healthy donor with one patient. The receptor comes from a man younger than 35 with type 1 diabetes. The sample consisted of naive CD4+ T cells from blood. In the paper's terms, the cell subset or site label means: true naive CD4+ T cells.

The DNA is as follows: TGTGCCATCAGACCGGGACAGGGGGCTCGCGAGCAGTTCTTC. Its coded protein is CAIRPGQGAREQFF. The V and J segments used are TRBV10-3 and TRBJ2-1; TRBD1 aligns with 12 central bases. Counted from cysteine to phenylalanine, this CDR3 has 14 amino acids. Only the CDR3 DNA is retained, 42 bases long and in frame from the first base. V is cut back by 6 bases and J by 10 bases, with 7 bases in the junction unmatched. CDR1 and CDR2 (ENHRY, SYGVKD) derive from the germline V gene.